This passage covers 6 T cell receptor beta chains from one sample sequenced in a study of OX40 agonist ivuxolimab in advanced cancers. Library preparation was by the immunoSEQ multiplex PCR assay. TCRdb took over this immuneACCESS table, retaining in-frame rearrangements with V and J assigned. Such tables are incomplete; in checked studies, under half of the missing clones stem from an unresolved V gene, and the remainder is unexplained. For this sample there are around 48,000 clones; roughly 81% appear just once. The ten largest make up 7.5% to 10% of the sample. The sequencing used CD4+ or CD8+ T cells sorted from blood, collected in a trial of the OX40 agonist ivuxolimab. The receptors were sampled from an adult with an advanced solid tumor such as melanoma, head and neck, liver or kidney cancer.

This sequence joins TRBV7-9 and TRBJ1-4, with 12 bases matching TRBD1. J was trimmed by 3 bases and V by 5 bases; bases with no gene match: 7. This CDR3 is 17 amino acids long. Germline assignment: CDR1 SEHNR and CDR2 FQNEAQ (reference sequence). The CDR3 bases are TGTGCCAGCAGCCCCGGGACAGGGGGCTGGCCTAATGAAAAACTGTTTTTT. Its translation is CASSPGTGGWPNEKLFF.

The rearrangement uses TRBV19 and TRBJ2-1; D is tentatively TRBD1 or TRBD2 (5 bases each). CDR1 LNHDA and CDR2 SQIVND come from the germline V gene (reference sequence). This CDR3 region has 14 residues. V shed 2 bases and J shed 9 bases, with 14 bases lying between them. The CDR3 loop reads CASSISGADGEQFF. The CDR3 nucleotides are TGTGCCAGTAGTATATCCGGGGCGGACGGTGAGCAGTTCTTC.

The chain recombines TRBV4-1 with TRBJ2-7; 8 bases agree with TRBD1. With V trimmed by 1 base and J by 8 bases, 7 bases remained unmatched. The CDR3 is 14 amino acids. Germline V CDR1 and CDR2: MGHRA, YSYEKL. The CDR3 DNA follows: TGCGCCAGCAGCCAAGGGGGACAGGAGGGGCAGCAGTACTTC. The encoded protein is CASSQGGQEGQQYF.

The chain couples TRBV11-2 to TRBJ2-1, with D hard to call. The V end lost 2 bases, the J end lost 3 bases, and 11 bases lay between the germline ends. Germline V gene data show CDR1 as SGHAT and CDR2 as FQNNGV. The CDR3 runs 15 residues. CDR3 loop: CASSLIGRIYNEQFF. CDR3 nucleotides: TGTGCCAGCAGCTTAATCGGACGGATCTACAATGAGCAGTTCTTC.

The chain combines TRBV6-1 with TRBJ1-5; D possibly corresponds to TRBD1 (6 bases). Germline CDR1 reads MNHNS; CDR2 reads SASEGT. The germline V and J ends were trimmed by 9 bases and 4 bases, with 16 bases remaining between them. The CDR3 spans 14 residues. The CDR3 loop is CASRAGAFNQPQHF. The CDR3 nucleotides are TGTGCCAGTAGGGCGGGGGCGTTTAATCAGCCCCAGCATTTT.

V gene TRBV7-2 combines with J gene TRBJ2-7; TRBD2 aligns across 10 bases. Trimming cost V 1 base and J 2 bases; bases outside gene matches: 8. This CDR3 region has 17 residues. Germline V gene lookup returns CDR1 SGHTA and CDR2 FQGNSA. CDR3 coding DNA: TGTGCCAGCAGCTTAGAACTAGCGGGGACTGGGGCCTACGAGCAGTACTTC. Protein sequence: CASSLELAGTGAYEQYF.